The clone carrying this T cell receptor beta chain appeared once. Its antigen is unidentified. Other DNA sequences within the sample encode an identical CDR3. The data stem from a study of T cell responses to AZD1222 COVID-19 vaccine. Broader study findings: Repertoires were collected only later (after the peak T cell response had occurred). Donors skewed white British and female; clonal diversity was possibly underestimated.

The data were produced by immunoSEQ multiplex PCR, yet TCRdb's version contains in-frame clones alone and is incomplete. Of 160,000 or so clones in the sample, 85% to 90% are singletons; the top ten hold 1.6%. Germline loops: CDR1 MNHEY, CDR2 SVGAGI. CDR3 length equals 12 residues. Trimming removed 5 bases from V and 5 bases from J, with 6 bases in between. The specimen comprised peripheral blood, sampled on day 0 of AZD1222 vaccination. The receptor comes from an adult in good health. V is TRBV6-5 and J is TRBJ2-2; the D is unclear. CDR3 in amino acids: CASSSGTGELFF. CDR3 DNA: TGTGCCAGCAGTAGTGGGACCGGGGAGCTGTTTTTT.